This T cell receptor (beta chain) was documented in a study of T cell responses to AZD1222 COVID-19 vaccine. The study, taken as a whole, reports: Mostly white British, mostly female donors; authors suggested clonal diversity may be underestimated. Seropositivity was recorded at baseline in only a handful of AZD1222 recipients. The peak T cell response came first, and repertoires were sampled only after it. Distributed over spike, vaccine-associated CD4 TCRs predominated at 160-218 and 743-854.

Germline values: CDR1 MRHNA, CDR2 SNTAGT. V was pared by 4 bases and J by 3 bases, with 4 bases of the junction left unmatched. This CDR3 is built from 14 residues. A note on this clone: Its specificity is not known.

The assay was immunoSEQ multiplex PCR, and TCRdb's table has in-frame clones only and misses some. The sample has tens of thousands of clones; 90% are singletons. This sequence was found in an adult in good health. The chain recombines TRBV6-4 with TRBJ1-2; 8 bases agree with TRBD1. Sequences were derived from peripheral blood, sampled on day 0 of AZD1222 vaccination. The CDR3 nucleotides are TGTGCCAGCAGTGTACCAGGGGGCGACTATGGCTACACCTTC. This sequence encodes CASSVPGGDYGYTF.